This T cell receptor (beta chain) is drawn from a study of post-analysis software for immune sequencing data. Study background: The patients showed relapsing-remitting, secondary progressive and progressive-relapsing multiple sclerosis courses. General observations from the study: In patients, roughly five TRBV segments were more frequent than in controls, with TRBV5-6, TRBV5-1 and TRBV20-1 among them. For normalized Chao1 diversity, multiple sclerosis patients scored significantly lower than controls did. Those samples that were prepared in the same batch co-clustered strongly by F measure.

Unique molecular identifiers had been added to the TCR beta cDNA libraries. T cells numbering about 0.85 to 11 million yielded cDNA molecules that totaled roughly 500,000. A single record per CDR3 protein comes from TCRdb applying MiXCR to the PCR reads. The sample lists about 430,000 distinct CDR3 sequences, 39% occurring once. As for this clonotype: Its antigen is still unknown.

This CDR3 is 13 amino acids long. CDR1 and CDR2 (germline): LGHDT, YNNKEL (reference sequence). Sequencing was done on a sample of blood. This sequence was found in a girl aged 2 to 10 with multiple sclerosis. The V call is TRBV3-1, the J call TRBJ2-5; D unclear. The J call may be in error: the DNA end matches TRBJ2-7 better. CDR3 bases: TGTGCCAGCAGCCATAGCACCTTCTACGAGCAGTACTTC. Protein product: CASSHSTFYEQYF.